This TCR beta chain was sequenced during a study of cytomegalovirus exposure and HLA in healthy donors (dated by TCRdb to about 2017). In the study overall: In an earlier analysis of 587 of the donors, 250 to 350 Gb of sequence data and 100 million or so unique TCR beta sequences from 150 million to 200 million T cells were reported. An early release covering roughly 640 HLA-typed donors comprised 300 to 350 gigabases of sequencing data and tens of millions of unique TCR sequences. The genetic ancestry cluster associated with self-reported Caucasian donors included 81% of the 350 to 500 genotyped donors. The study was designed to test whether signatures of past pathogen exposure could be identified by cataloging public T cell receptors. Using immunosequencing, the study profiled T cell repertoires from 666 subjects and related those repertoires to cytomegalovirus serostatus. Besides the first cohort of about 730 subjects, a separate validation cohort made up of some 110 different subjects was used. To predict cytomegalovirus infection status, the study combined high-throughput TCR immunosequencing, statistical association of individual TCRs with disease status, and machine learning. To study patterns of TCR occurrence, a later analysis re-analyzed previously published TCR beta repertoires from around 700 donors and added high-resolution HLA genotyping. In the later analysis, no new phenotypic data were used to find candidate immune exposures; instead, reliance was placed on TCR beta sequences and their occurrence across donors. An earlier analysis of roughly 600 of the donors used high-throughput TCR beta sequencing to judge whether each TCR beta V gene segment behaved as functional or pseudogenic. Donor age, sex, ethnicity and CMV serostatus were compiled alongside the repertoire data. A later genetic analysis took genome-wide SNP genotypes for about 60% of the roughly 670 donors and used that subset as a discovery cohort. Every repertoire in the discovery cohort had been generated on one and the same sequencing platform. HLA typing included class I and class II loci at four-digit resolution. Typing coverage differed by locus: A, B, C, DRB1 and DQB1 were typed in roughly 620-630 donors, DQA1 in approximately 520, DPA1 in around 580, and DPB1 in 472. Because of strong linkage in the cohort, four or five DR-DQ haplotypes were treated as single units for association and clustering. On average, around 230,000 unique TCR beta nucleotide sequences were sequenced per donor among fewer than 500 genotyped donors of the cohort, with roughly 18% of those sequences being non-productive. What the study reported, not specific to this receptor: An association between a missense DCLRE1C variant and V-gene and J-gene trimming of TCR beta chains was found in a later genetic analysis and replicated in an independent cohort. A few of the identified cytomegalovirus-associated TCR beta chains were confirmed in vitro to be specific for cytomegalovirus antigens. The authors suggested that the approach could potentially be extended to other disease states and immunological phenotypes. A further reported finding was that TCR beta sequences accurately predicted the HLA-A and HLA-B alleles for most subjects in the first cohort. According to a later genetic analysis, donors in an Asian-associated ancestry cluster had fewer N-insertions in productive TCRs than the roughly 670-donor mean. Correlated functional status among segregating V segments might be attributable to linkage disequilibrium, but an unknown experimental factor could not be ruled out. The study listed 150 to 200 TCR beta chains as associated with cytomegalovirus. A cluster of highly shared sequence variants was judged likely to be a technical artifact of the sequencing pipeline. Because the 87-base-pair reads could not distinguish some IMGT-functional V segments, including TRBV6-2 and TRBV6-3, those segments were excluded. Specific HLA alleles were associated with 15,000 to 20,000 TCR beta sequences at a false discovery rate of 0.05 in a later analysis. The classifier was reported to diagnose cytomegalovirus status with high specificity and sensitivity in both the original cohort and the validation cohort. An earlier analysis of some 560 of the donors showed that most TCR beta V segments appeared in productive rearrangements either about 90% or about 30% of the time, which broadly matched IMGT annotations. While some public TCRs were present in many individuals, most TCR sequences turned up only very rarely across donors. A later analysis found that most CMV-associated TCR beta chains appeared HLA-restricted, with HLA associations seemingly driven largely by CMV exposure. Only TCR beta chains were sequenced in this cohort, and the absence of alpha or paired-chain data limited detectable features. Because HLA typing was missing for some donors at each locus, association tests included only the typed subset. According to a later analysis, parvovirus B19, influenza, CMV and Epstein-Barr virus appeared linked to several top co-occurrence clusters. CMV serostatus was the only immune exposure information available for the cohort. Because counts were too low, roughly 18 rarely observed V segments, including chromosome 9 orphons, were left out of the earlier analysis of several hundred of the donors. A later analysis found that TCR association rates varied across HLA loci, with DRB1 alleles showing the most associated TCRs and HLA-C alleles the fewest. When HLA alleles, especially DR and DQ, strongly co-occurred, attributing TCR associations to individual alleles was difficult. Sequencing depth was assumed to be roughly uniform across donors in the presence/absence analyses, though that assumption may not hold. Compared with equally common non-associated chains, HLA-associated TCR beta chains in a later analysis were more clonally expanded and had lower generation probabilities.

The cohort consisted of hundreds of healthy bone marrow donors. At the time of sampling, every cohort member was nominally healthy, though immune exposures that went unrecorded were likely present. The donor tested CMV seropositive, placing the donor among the 289 seropositive members of the cohort. Each donor provided a peripheral blood sample, and peripheral blood mononuclear cells were used for TCR beta sequencing. Genomic DNA extraction from the blood cell samples was performed with the Qiagen DNeasy Blood Extraction Kit. Library preparation was by the immunoSEQ multiplex PCR assay. For the multiplex PCR, a mixture combining 60 forward primers for TCR Vbeta segments and 13 reverse primers for TCR Jbeta segments was used. The CDR3 region of rearranged TCR beta genes was amplified from genomic DNA with a multiplex PCR assay. The Illumina HiSeq System was used to sequence the amplified TCR beta libraries as 87-base-pair reads. Per the authors' processing: Across the 600 to 700 repertoires, a later analysis counted 78 million or so unique TCR beta chains, 9.5 million to 12 million of which were shared by at least two donors. Raw reads were error-corrected and collapsed into unique sequences with a nearest-neighbor algorithm that merged closely related sequences to remove PCR and sequencing errors. Alignment of CDR3 sequences to IMGT reference sequences was used to assign V, D and J gene segments. For a sequence to be retained, a match of at least six nucleotides to both a V gene segment and a J gene segment was required. Rearrangements were called productive when the CDR3 lacked stop codons and stayed in frame with V and J; all others were non-productive. Following IMGT convention, CDR3 was defined as the stretch from the second conserved V-encoded cysteine up to the conserved J-encoded phenylalanine. The earlier analysis of about 640 of the donors excluded any sequence lacking an unambiguous match to a single V gene segment. An earlier analysis of 587 of the donors classified V segments as functional when productive rearrangements were above 56.7% and as segregating when the standard deviation between donors was above 5%. A statistical classification framework was developed to diagnose cytomegalovirus status using the catalog of TCR beta chain sequences. V and J gene assignment, in a later analysis, came from comparing TCR nucleotide sequences with IMGT/GENE-DB human TR gene sequences. Using the TCRdist pipeline, a later analysis assigned CDR3 sequences along with most-parsimonious VDJ recombination scenarios. In a later analysis, each TCR beta chain was defined by its CDR3 amino acid sequence together with its V-gene family, and reads lacking a unique V-gene family were excluded. A later analysis removed over 500 highly shared, low-generation-probability nucleotide sequences to deal with suspected cross-contamination and a sequencing artifact. In a later analysis, a clonal expansion index for each public chain was calculated from normalized within-repertoire ranks of inferred template counts. A later analysis computed generation probabilities with a VDJ recombination model fitted to out-of-frame rearrangements, and checked the results against IGoR. A later analysis scored TCR-TCR, TCR-HLA and TCR-CMV co-occurrence with hypergeometric tests, applying a repertoire-size bias correction to TCR pairs. To estimate false discovery rates, a later analysis permuted the HLA or CMV assignments 20 times. In a later analysis, co-occurring TCRs were grouped using DBSCAN, with TCRdist sequence similarity added in when clustering inside HLA-allele-positive subsets. Repertoires with fewer than 30,000 or more than 120,000 public chains were left out of co-occurrence clustering, as were five repertoires with anomalous nucleotide sharing. In TCRdb, the immuneACCESS table is reduced to in-frame sequences with V and J assigned. These tables do not hold every clone; where another copy was compared, an unresolved V gene accounts for under half, and the others remain unexplained. The V and J calls and the clone size are those of that table, but D and trimming were determined from the DNA. A total of 150,000 or so clones appear in this sample, around 83% of them only once. Of the sample, under 8% is held by the ten largest clones.

As concerns this clone: Its antigen target is currently unknown. Base qualities were left out, and no much larger clone turns up one base away.

Reading from cysteine to phenylalanine, the CDR3 counts 16 amino acids. The kept DNA is CDR3 alone, 48 bases in frame from the first base. Per the germline V gene, SGHAT is the CDR1 and FQNNGV is the CDR2. V is trimmed back by 2 bases and J by 6 bases, and the junction contains 9 bases that no gene match accounts for. The sequence was collected from a man aged 50 to 60 in good health and CMV-seropositive. The sample consisted of PBMCs. Here the chain combines TRBV11-2 and TRBJ2-3; the central 9 bases match TRBD2. This receptor carries the CDR3 CASSLRLRGGGDTQYF. The sequence in DNA is TGTGCCAGCAGCTTAAGGTTGCGGGGGGGCGGGGATACGCAGTATTTT.